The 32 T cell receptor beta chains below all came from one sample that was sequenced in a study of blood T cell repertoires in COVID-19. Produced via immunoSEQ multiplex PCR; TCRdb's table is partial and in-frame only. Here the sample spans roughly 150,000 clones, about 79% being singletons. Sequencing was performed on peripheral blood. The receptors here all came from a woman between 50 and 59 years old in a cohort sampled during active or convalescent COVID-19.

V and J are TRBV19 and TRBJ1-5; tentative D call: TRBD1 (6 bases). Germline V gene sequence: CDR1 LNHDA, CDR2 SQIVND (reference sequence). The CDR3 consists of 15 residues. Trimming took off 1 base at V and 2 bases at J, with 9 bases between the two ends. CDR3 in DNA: TGTGCCAGTAGTATAGCGGGGGGGCGCAATCAGCCCCAGCATTTT. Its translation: CASSIAGGRNQPQHF. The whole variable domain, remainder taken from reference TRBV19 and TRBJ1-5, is DGGITQSPKYLFRKEGQNVTLSCEQNLNHDAMYWYRQDPGQGLRLIYYSQIVNDFQKGDIAEGYSVSREKKESFPLTVTSAQKNPTAFYLCASSIAGGRNQPQHFGDGTRLSIL.

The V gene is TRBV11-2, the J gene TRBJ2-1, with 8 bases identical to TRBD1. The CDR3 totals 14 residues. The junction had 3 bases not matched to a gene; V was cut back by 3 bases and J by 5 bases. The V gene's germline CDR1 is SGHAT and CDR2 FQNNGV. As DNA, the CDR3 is TGTGCCAGCAGCTTGGACAGGGTACACAATGAGCAGTTCTTC. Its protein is CASSLDRVHNEQFF.

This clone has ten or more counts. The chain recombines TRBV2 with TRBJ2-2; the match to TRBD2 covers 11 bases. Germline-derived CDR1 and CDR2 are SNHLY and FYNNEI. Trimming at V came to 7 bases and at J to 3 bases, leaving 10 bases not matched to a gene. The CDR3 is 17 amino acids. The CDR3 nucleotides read TGTGCCAGCACTAAACTAGCGGGGGCCACTTACACCGGGGAGCTGTTTTTT. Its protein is CASTKLAGATYTGELFF. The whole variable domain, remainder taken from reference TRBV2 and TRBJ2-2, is EPEVTQTPSHQVTQMGQEVILRCVPISNHLYFYWYRQILGQKVEFLVSFYNNEISEKSEIFDDQFSVERPDGSNFTLKIRSTKLEDSAMYFCASTKLAGATYTGELFFGEGSRLTVL.

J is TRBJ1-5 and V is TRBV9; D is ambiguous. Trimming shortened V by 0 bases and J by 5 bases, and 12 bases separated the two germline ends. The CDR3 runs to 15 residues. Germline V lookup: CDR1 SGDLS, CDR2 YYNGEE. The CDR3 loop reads CASSVGGAGYQPQHF. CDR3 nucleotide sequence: TGTGCCAGCAGCGTAGGGGGTGCGGGTTATCAGCCCCAGCATTTT.

The CDR3 is CASSYSRRSETEAFF. The CDR3 DNA reads TGTGCCAGCAGTTACTCGCGGCGGTCGGAGACCGAAGCTTTCTTT. V and J are TRBV6-5 and TRBJ1-1; D remains ambiguous. Looked up from germline, CDR1 is MNHEY and CDR2 is SVGAGI. V shed 0 bases and J shed 8 bases, with 16 bases lying between them. This CDR3 comprises 15 residues.

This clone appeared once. The CDR3 here is CASSQVPNEKLFF. The CDR3 DNA reads as TGTGCCAGCAGCCAAGTCCCAAATGAAAAACTGTTTTTT. The chain combines TRBV3-1 (or the pseudogene TRBV3-2) with TRBJ1-4; no reliable D call. Trimming removed 1 base from V and 5 bases from J, with 5 bases in between. Germline V CDR1 and CDR2: LGHDT, YNNKEL (reference sequence). The CDR3 extends over 13 amino acids.

Here the CDR3 DNA reads TGTGCCAGTAGTACCCACCAACAGGGTCCAACCAGCAATCAGCCCCAGCATTTT. Encoded protein: CASSTHQQGPTSNQPQHF. The chain carries TRBV19 and TRBJ1-5; D may be TRBD1 (6 bases). The CDR3 runs to 18 residues. Per the germline V gene, CDR1 is LNHDA and CDR2 is SQIVND (reference sequence). Trimming removed 4 bases from V and 1 base from J, with 20 bases in between. Based on the CDR3 plus reference TRBV19 and TRBJ1-5, the full variable domain is DGGITQSPKYLFRKEGQNVTLSCEQNLNHDAMYWYRQDPGQGLRLIYYSQIVNDFQKGDIAEGYSVSREKKESFPLTVTSAQKNPTAFYLCASSTHQQGPTSNQPQHFGDGTRLSIL.

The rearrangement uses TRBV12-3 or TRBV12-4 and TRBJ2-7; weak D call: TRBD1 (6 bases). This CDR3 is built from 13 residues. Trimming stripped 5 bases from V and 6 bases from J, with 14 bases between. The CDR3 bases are TGTGCCAGCAGTACTCTTCAGGGGTTCGAGCAGTACTTC. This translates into CASSTLQGFEQYF.

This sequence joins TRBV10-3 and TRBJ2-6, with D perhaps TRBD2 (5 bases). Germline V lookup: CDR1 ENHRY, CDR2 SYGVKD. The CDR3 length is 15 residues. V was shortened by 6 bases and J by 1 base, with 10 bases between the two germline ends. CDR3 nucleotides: TGTGCCATCAGGAGGGTCGAGTCTGGGGCCAACGTCCTGACTTTC. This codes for CAIRRVESGANVLTF.

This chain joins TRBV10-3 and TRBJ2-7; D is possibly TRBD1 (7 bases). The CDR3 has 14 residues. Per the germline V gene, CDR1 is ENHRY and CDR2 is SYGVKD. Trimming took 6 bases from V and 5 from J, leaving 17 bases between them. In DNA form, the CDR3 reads TGTGCCATCAGCGCGGGGACAGACCCCAACGAGCAGTACTTC. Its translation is CAISAGTDPNEQYF.

The CDR3 sequence: CASSQKAGGWTDTQYF. The CDR3 region has the DNA TGTGCCAGCAGCCAAAAAGCGGGGGGGTGGACAGATACGCAGTATTTT. The V and J genes are TRBV13 and TRBJ2-3; 10 bases are shared with TRBD2. V lost 5 bases and J lost 3; bases outside the gene matches: 8. CDR1 and CDR2 from the germline V gene are PRHDT and FYEKMQ (reference sequence). CDR3 length equals 16 residues.

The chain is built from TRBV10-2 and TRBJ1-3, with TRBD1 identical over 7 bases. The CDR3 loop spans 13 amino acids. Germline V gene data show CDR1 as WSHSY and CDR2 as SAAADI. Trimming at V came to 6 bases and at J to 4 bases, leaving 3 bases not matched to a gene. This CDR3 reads CASSGDRGNTIYF. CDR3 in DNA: TGCGCCAGCAGCGGGGACAGAGGAAACACCATATATTTT.

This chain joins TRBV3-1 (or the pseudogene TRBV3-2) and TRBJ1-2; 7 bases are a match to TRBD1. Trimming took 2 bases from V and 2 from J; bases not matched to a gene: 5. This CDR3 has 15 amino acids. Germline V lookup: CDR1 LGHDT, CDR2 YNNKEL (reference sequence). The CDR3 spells CASSQPGTDNYGYTF. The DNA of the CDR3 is TGTGCCAGCAGCCAACCCGGGACAGACAACTATGGCTACACCTTC.

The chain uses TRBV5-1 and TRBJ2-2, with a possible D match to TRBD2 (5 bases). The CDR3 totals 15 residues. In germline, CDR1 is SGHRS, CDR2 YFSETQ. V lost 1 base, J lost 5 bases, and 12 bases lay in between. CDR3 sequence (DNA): TGCGCCAGCAGCTTGCCCAGAAGCGGAACCGGGGAGCTGTTTTTT. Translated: CASSLPRSGTGELFF. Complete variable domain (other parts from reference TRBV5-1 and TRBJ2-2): KAGVTQTPRYLIKTRGQQVTLSCSPISGHRSVSWYQQTPGQGLQFLFEYFSETQRNKGNFPGRFSGRQFSNSRSEMNVSTLELGDSALYLCASSLPRSGTGELFFGEGSRLTVL.

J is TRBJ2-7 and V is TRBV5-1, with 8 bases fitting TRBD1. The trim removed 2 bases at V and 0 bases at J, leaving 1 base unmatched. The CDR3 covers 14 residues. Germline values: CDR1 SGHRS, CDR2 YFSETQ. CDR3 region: CASSLQGDSYEQYF. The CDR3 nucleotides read TGCGCCAGCAGCTTACAGGGGGACTCCTACGAGCAGTACTTC. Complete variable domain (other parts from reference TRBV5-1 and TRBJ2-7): KAGVTQTPRYLIKTRGQQVTLSCSPISGHRSVSWYQQTPGQGLQFLFEYFSETQRNKGNFPGRFSGRQFSNSRSEMNVSTLELGDSALYLCASSLQGDSYEQYFGPGTRLTVT.

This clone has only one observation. CDR3 sequence (DNA): TGCGCCAGCAGCCGACAGCGGGGCACTGAAGCTTTCTTT. Translation gives CASSRQRGTEAFF. The rearrangement joins TRBV10-2 to TRBJ1-1; tentatively, D is TRBD1 (5 bases). Germline-derived CDR1 and CDR2 are WSHSY and SAAADI. Trimming left V 6 bases short and J 4 bases short, with 12 bases between. The CDR3 sequence is 13 residues long.

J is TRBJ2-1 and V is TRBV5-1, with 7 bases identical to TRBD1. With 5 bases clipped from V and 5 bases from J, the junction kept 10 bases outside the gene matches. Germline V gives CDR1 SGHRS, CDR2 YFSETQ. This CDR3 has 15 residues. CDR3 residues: CASRDGQVGHNEQFF. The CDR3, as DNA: TGCGCCAGCAGGGACGGACAGGTCGGCCACAATGAGCAGTTCTTC.

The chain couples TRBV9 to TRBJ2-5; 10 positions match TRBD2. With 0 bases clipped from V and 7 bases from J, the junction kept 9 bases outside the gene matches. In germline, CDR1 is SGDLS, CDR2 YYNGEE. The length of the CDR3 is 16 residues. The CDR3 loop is CASSVAIAGGLGTQYF. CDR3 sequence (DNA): TGTGCCAGCAGCGTAGCTATAGCGGGGGGTCTGGGGACCCAGTACTTC.

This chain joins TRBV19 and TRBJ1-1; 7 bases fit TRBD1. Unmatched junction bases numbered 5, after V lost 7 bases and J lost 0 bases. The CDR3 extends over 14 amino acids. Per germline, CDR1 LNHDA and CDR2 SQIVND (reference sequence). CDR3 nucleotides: TGTGCCAGTAATAAGGGGGCGTTGAACACTGAAGCTTTCTTT. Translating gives CASNKGALNTEAFF.

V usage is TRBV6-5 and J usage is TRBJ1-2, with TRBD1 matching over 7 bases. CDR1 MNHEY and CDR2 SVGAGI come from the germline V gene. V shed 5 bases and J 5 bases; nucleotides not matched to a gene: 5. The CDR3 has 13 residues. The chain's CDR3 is CASSTTGDYGYTF. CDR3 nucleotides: TGTGCCAGCAGTACAACAGGGGATTATGGCTACACCTTC.

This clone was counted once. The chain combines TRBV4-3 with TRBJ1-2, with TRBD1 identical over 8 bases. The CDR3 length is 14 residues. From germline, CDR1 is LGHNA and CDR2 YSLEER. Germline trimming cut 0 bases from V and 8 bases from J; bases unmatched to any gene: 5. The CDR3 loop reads CASSQDTAGGGYTF. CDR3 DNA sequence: TGCGCCAGCAGCCAAGATACGGCAGGGGGCGGCTACACCTTC.

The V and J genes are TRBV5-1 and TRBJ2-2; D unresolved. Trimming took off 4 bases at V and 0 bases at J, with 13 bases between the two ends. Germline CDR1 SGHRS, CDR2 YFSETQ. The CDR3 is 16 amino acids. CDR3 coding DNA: TGCGCCAGCAGCCCCGCCGAGCCCGCGAACACCGGGGAGCTGTTTTTT. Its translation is CASSPAEPANTGELFF.

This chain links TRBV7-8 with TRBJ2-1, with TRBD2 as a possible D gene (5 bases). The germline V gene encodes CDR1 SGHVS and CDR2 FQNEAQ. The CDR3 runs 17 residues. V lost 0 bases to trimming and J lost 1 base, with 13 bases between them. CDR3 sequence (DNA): TGTGCCAGCAGCTTAGCATTGTTCCGAGGGTCCTACAATGAGCAGTTCTTC. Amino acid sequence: CASSLALFRGSYNEQFF.

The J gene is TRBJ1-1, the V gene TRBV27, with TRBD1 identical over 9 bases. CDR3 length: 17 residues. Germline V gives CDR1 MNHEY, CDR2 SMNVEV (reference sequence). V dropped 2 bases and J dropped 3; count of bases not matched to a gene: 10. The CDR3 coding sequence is TGTGCCAGCAGTTTACCCCCGGGACAGGGATTTCACACTGAAGCTTTCTTT. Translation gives CASSLPPGQGFHTEAFF.

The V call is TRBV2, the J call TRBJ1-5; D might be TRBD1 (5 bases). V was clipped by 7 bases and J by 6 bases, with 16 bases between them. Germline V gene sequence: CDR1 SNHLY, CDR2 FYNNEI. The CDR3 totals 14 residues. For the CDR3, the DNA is TGTGCCAGCAAAGTAGGGGTCCTATCTCAGCCCCAGCATTTT. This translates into CASKVGVLSQPQHF.

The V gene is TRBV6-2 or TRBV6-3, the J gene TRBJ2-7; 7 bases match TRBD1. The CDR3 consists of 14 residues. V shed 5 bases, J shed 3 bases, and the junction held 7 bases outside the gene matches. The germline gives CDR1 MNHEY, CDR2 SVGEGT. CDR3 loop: CASSRPGQSYEQYF. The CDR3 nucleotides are TGTGCCAGCAGTAGACCGGGACAGAGCTACGAGCAGTACTTC.

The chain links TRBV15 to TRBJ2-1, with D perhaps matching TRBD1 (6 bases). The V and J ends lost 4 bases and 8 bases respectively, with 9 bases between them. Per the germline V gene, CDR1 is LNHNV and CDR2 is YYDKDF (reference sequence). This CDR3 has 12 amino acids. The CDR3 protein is CATSKQGYEQFF. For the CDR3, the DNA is TGTGCCACCAGCAAACAGGGTTATGAGCAGTTCTTC.

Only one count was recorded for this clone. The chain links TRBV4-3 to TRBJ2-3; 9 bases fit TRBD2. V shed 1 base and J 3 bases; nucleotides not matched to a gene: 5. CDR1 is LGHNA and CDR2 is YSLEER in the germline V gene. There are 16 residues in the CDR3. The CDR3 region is CASSQALRGGTDTQYF. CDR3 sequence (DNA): TGCGCCAGCAGCCAAGCCTTGCGGGGGGGTACAGATACGCAGTATTTT.

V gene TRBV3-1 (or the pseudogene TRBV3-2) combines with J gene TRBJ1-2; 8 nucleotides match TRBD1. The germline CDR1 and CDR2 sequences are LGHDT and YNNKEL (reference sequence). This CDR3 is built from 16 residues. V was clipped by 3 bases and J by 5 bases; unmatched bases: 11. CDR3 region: CASSQLSGRGLYGYTF. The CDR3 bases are TGTGCCAGCAGCCAGCTTTCAGGCAGGGGGCTTTATGGCTACACCTTC.

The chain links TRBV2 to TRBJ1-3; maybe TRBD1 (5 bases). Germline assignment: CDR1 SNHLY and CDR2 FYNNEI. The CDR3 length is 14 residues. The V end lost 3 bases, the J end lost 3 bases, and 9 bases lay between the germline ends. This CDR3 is CASSDGGGGNTIYF. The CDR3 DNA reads TGTGCCAGCAGTGACGGGGGTGGTGGAAACACCATATATTTT.

Here the CDR3 reads CSVEDPGSQYF. For the CDR3, the DNA is TGCAGCGTTGAAGATCCGGGTTCGCAGTACTTC. This chain connects TRBV29-1 to TRBJ2-7, with D hard to call. Germline lookup yields CDR1 SQVTM and CDR2 ANQGSEA. The V end was cut by 0 bases, the J end by 9 bases, with 9 bases between. This CDR3 has 11 amino acids.

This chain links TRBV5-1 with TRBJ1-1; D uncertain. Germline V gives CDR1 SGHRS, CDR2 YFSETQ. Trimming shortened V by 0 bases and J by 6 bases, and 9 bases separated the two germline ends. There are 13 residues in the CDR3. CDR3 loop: CASSLVGVAEAFF. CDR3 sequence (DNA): TGCGCCAGCAGCTTGGTCGGGGTCGCTGAAGCTTTCTTT.